These 30 T cell receptor beta chains were all obtained from the same sample, sequenced in a study of CD8+ T cells in alopecia areata. It was cDNA, reverse transcribed from extracted RNA, that served as the sequencing template. TCRdb keeps only in-frame clones here, not all; method: immunoSEQ multiplex PCR. The sample lists around 160,000 clones; over 45% were seen once. The sample comprised CD4+ T cells sorted from blood. The receptors derive from a human donor with alopecia areata.

This clone has a handful of counts. This chain uses TRBV7-2 with TRBJ2-5, with a tentative D call TRBD1 (6 bases). Germline CDR1 SGHTA, CDR2 FQGNSA. The CDR3 covers 13 residues. The V and J ends lost 7 bases and 1 base respectively, with 10 bases between them. Here the CDR3 reads CASTGTPQETQYF. The CDR3 coding sequence is TGTGCCAGCACCGGGACACCCCAAGAGACCCAGTACTTC.

This chain joins TRBV29-1 and TRBJ2-3; D may be TRBD2 (7 bases). The CDR3 sequence is 14 residues long. Germline V gene lookup returns CDR1 SQVTM and CDR2 ANQGSEA. Between the trimmed V and J ends, which lost 3 bases and 1 base, there was a span of 11 bases. The CDR3 bases are TGCAGCGTTGACGGGGGGCCCGGCACAGATACGCAGTATTTT. It is translated as CSVDGGPGTDTQYF.

The chain uses TRBV5-1 and TRBJ2-1; 13 nucleotides line up with TRBD2. Trimming at V came to 4 bases and at J to 6 bases, leaving 4 bases not matched to a gene. Germline V CDR1 and CDR2: SGHRS, YFSETQ. This CDR3 spans 15 amino acids. The CDR3 is CASSRTSGSSNEQFF. In DNA form, the CDR3 reads TGCGCCAGCAGCCGGACTAGCGGGAGTTCCAATGAGCAGTTCTTC.

This clone has a single count. V usage is TRBV2 and J usage is TRBJ2-7; the match to TRBD2 covers 11 bases. CDR1 and CDR2 (germline): SNHLY, FYNNEI. J lost 2 bases, V lost 6 bases, and 3 bases had no gene match. The CDR3 loop spans 14 amino acids. The CDR3 DNA is TGTGCCAGCAGGATAGCGGGAGGGACCTACGAGCAGTACTTC. Protein: CASRIAGGTYEQYF.

This clone was found a few times. The chain carries TRBV29-1 and TRBJ2-7, with 7 nucleotides matching TRBD2. The ends lost 4 bases at V and 9 bases at J; junction bases unmatched: 18. Germline V gene data show CDR1 as SQVTM and CDR2 as ANQGSEA. This CDR3 has 15 residues. CDR3 sequence reads: CSVALGGSPGAVQYF. CDR3 DNA: TGCAGCGTTGCGTTGGGCGGGAGCCCCGGAGCGGTGCAGTACTTC.

The rearrangement links TRBV5-1 to TRBJ1-1; D might be TRBD1 (5 bases). CDR1 is SGHRS, CDR2 YFSETQ, per germline. Trimming removed 5 bases from V and 1 base from J, with 9 bases in between. CDR3 size: 13 residues. CDR3 nucleotides: TGCGCCAGCAGTCTCAGGGAGAACACTGAAGCTTTCTTT. Residues: CASSLRENTEAFF.

The CDR3 DNA follows: TGCAGCGTTTCAGACAGGGTGATCTCTGAAGCTTTCTTT. Residues: CSVSDRVISEAFF. The chain links TRBV29-1 to TRBJ1-1; the match to TRBD1 covers 7 bases. CDR3 length: 13 residues. The ends lost 5 bases at V and 6 bases at J; junction bases unmatched: 9. Germline values: CDR1 SQVTM, CDR2 ANQGSEA.

The V and J genes are TRBV6-1 and TRBJ2-5; 8 nucleotides match TRBD2. Trimming took 3 bases from V and 0 from J; bases not matched to a gene: 9. Germline V lookup: CDR1 MNHNS, CDR2 SASEGT. This CDR3 contains 17 residues. DNA of the CDR3: TGTGCCAGCAGTGACGGGCGAACTAGCGGTTACCAAGAGACCCAGTACTTC. The encoded protein is CASSDGRTSGYQETQYF.

The rearrangement uses TRBV30 and TRBJ2-7, with TRBD1 matching 7 bases. The germline gives CDR1 GTSNPN, CDR2 SVGIG (reference sequence). This CDR3 region has 15 residues. V lost 1 base, J lost 7 bases, and 13 bases stayed unmatched. CDR3 coding DNA: TGTGCCTGGAGTGCCCAGGGACAGTTCGGCTTTGAGCAGTACTTC. Amino acids: CAWSAQGQFGFEQYF. The entire variable domain, with the rest obtained from reference TRBV30 and TRBJ2-7, is as follows: SQTIHQWPATLVQPVGSPLSLECTVEGTSNPNLYWYRQAAGRGLQLLFYSVGIGQISSEVPQNLSASRPQDRQFILSSKKLLLSDSGFYLCAWSAQGQFGFEQYFGPGTRLTVT.

V usage is TRBV5-1 and J usage is TRBJ2-4; TRBD1 agrees at 8 bases. Trimming took 2 bases from V and 8 from J; bases not matched to a gene: 6. This CDR3 region has 14 residues. Per germline, CDR1 SGHRS and CDR2 YFSETQ. The CDR3 here is CASSLGQQGDIQYF. The CDR3 nucleotides are TGCGCCAGCAGCTTAGGGCAACAGGGGGACATTCAGTACTTC.

This clone was seen more than once but under ten times. This chain joins TRBV6-4 and TRBJ2-3; D is undetermined. Germline CDR1 reads MRHNA; CDR2 reads SNTAGT. This CDR3 region has 13 residues. V was clipped by 0 bases and J by 6 bases, with 7 bases between them. CDR3 sequence: CASSDSGADTQYF. CDR3 DNA sequence: TGTGCCAGCAGTGACTCCGGAGCTGATACGCAGTATTTT.

This chain uses TRBV7-9 with TRBJ2-5; D gene ambiguous. The CDR3 has 13 amino acids. Between the trimmed V and J ends, which lost 1 base and 5 bases, there was a span of 8 bases. Germline-derived CDR1 and CDR2 are SEHNR and FQNEAQ (reference sequence). Here the CDR3 reads CASSLESLETQYF. The CDR3 DNA sequence: TGTGCCAGCAGCTTAGAGTCCTTGGAGACCCAGTACTTC.

Notes on this clone: Other nucleotide sequences in the sample specify the same CDR3. The rearrangement joins TRBV27 to TRBJ2-5, with D perhaps TRBD1 (6 bases). The CDR3 extends over 13 amino acids. With 6 bases removed from V and 5 bases from J, the gap between germline ends came to 13 bases. Germline V gene sequence: CDR1 MNHEY, CDR2 SMNVEV (reference sequence). CDR3 residues: CASSSRGRETQYF. The CDR3 bases are TGTGCCAGCAGCTCCAGGGGTAGGGAGACCCAGTACTTC.

This chain links TRBV29-1 with TRBJ1-3; a weak D match, TRBD1 (5 bases). V lost 7 bases, J lost 7 bases, and 20 bases lay in between. The CDR3 totals 14 residues. Germline CDR1 SQVTM, CDR2 ANQGSEA. The CDR3 is CSATTPEGYNTIYF. The CDR3 coding sequence is TGCAGCGCAACAACGCCGGAGGGGTATAACACCATATATTTT. Using reference TRBV29-1 and TRBJ1-3 for the parts outside the CDR3, the full variable domain is SAVISQKPSRDICQRGTSLTIQCQVDSQVTMMFWYRQQPGQSLTLIATANQGSEATYESGFVIDKFPISRPNLTFSTLTVSNMSPEDSSIYLCSATTPEGYNTIYFGEGSWLTVV.

J is TRBJ2-7 and V is TRBV11-2; D gene ambiguous. CDR3 length: 12 residues. Germline CDR1 SGHAT, CDR2 FQNNGV. Trimming cost V 5 bases and J 6 bases, with 11 bases left between them. CDR3 loop: CASSPSKREQYF. Written as DNA, the CDR3 is TGTGCCAGCAGCCCTAGTAAGCGCGAGCAGTACTTC.

The chain combines TRBV11-2 with TRBJ2-3; a possible D gene is TRBD2 (5 bases). The CDR3 length is 12 residues. The V end lost 2 bases, the J end lost 11 bases, and 11 bases lay between the germline ends. The germline V gene has CDR1 SGHAT and CDR2 FQNNGV. CDR3 amino acids: CASSLLSGKQYF. CDR3 sequence (DNA): TGTGCCAGCAGCTTACTCTCGGGGAAGCAGTATTTT.

The chain uses TRBV7-9 and TRBJ2-5, with D possibly matching TRBD1 (6 bases). In germline, CDR1 is SEHNR, CDR2 FQNEAQ (reference sequence). V lost 2 bases to trimming and J lost 4 bases, with 11 bases between them. The CDR3 runs to 14 residues. The CDR3 region has the DNA TGTGCCAGCAGCTTAAACAGGGCGGGAGAGACCCAGTACTTC. Protein sequence: CASSLNRAGETQYF.

The J gene is TRBJ1-5, the V gene TRBV28; D unresolved. Germline V gene data show CDR1 as MDHEN and CDR2 as SYDVKM. This CDR3 contains 13 residues. Trimming removed 7 bases at V and 7 bases at J, with 14 bases between. The CDR3 region has the DNA TGTGCCAGCAATAGGATGACGCGACAGCCCCAGCATTTT. Its translation: CASNRMTRQPQHF.

The CDR3: CASSVVRQGNTEAFF. In DNA, the CDR3 is TGTGCCAGCAGCGTCGTACGTCAGGGGAACACTGAAGCTTTCTTT. The chain uses TRBV9 and TRBJ1-1; D is possibly TRBD1 (5 bases). This CDR3 region has 15 residues. The V gene's germline CDR1 is SGDLS and CDR2 YYNGEE. Trimming cost V 2 bases and J 1 base, with 12 bases left between them. Supplemented by reference TRBV9 and TRBJ1-1, the full variable domain reads DSGVTQTPKHLITATGQRVTLRCSPRSGDLSVYWYQQSLDQGLQFLIQYYNGEERAKGNILERFSAQQFPDLHSELNLSSLELGDSALYFCASSVVRQGNTEAFFGQGTRLTVV.

The sample holds a few counts of this clone. This chain uses TRBV7-2 with TRBJ2-5; D possibly matches TRBD1 or TRBD2 (5 bases each). Germline CDR1 is SGHTA and CDR2 is FQGNSA. The ends were cut back, 4 bases at V and 4 bases at J, with 13 bases in the middle. This CDR3 comprises 14 residues. The CDR3 DNA sequence: TGTGCCAGCAGCTCTAATCTAGGGACAGAGACCCAGTACTTC. Translating gives CASSSNLGTETQYF.

The rearrangement joins TRBV5-1 to TRBJ2-1, with 8 nucleotides matching TRBD2. From germline, CDR1 is SGHRS and CDR2 YFSETQ. This CDR3 spans 17 amino acids. Unmatched junction bases numbered 6, after V lost 1 base and J lost 0 bases. The DNA of the CDR3 is TGCGCCAGCAGCTTGTCGACGAGCGGGAGCTCCTACAATGAGCAGTTCTTC. Protein sequence: CASSLSTSGSSYNEQFF.

The chain employs TRBV5-1 and TRBJ2-3, with D tentatively TRBD1 or TRBD2 (5 bases each). Germline V gene lookup returns CDR1 SGHRS and CDR2 YFSETQ. Trimming removed 0 bases at V and 4 bases at J, with 12 bases between. The CDR3 covers 15 residues. CDR3 nucleotides: TGCGCCAGCAGCTTGGCCGGTCAGGGAGCAGATACGCAGTATTTT. Protein sequence: CASSLAGQGADTQYF.

V usage is TRBV7-2 and J usage is TRBJ1-1; D is unresolved. V lost 1 base to trimming and J lost 4 bases, with 4 bases between them. The CDR3 sequence is 12 residues long. CDR1 SGHTA and CDR2 FQGNSA come from the germline V gene. The CDR3 DNA reads as TGTGCCAGCAGCTTAGACCTCACTGAAGCTTTCTTT. It codes for CASSLDLTEAFF.

This clone was seen a handful of times. The chain has TRBV5-1 and TRBJ2-7, with TRBD2 as a possible D gene (5 bases). CDR1 and CDR2 (germline): SGHRS, YFSETQ. V gave up 4 bases and J gave up 2 bases, with 10 bases separating them. This CDR3 has 13 amino acids. The CDR3 region is CASSLDFTYEQYF. CDR3 in DNA: TGCGCCAGCAGCCTGGACTTTACCTACGAGCAGTACTTC.

The chain uses TRBV29-1 and TRBJ2-3; no firm D call. Germline V gene sequence: CDR1 SQVTM, CDR2 ANQGSEA. The ends were cut back, 1 base at V and 6 bases at J, with 14 bases in the middle. CDR3 length: 14 residues. This CDR3 is CSVEGPSLADTQYF. The CDR3 nucleotides are TGCAGCGTTGAAGGTCCCTCCCTGGCTGATACGCAGTATTTT.

This clone was observed a handful of times. The chain uses TRBV5-1 and TRBJ2-7, with 10 bases lining up with TRBD1. Germline lookup yields CDR1 SGHRS and CDR2 YFSETQ. V was pared by 1 base and J by 5 bases, with 9 bases of the junction left unmatched. The CDR3 extends over 16 amino acids. The CDR3 nucleotides are TGCGCCAGCAGCTTGACTCTCCGGGGGACAGGGGACGAGCAGTACTTC. Protein sequence: CASSLTLRGTGDEQYF.

The rearrangement uses TRBV5-4 and TRBJ2-3, with D possibly TRBD2 on 5 matching bases. CDR1 and CDR2 from the germline V gene are SGHNT and YYREEE (reference sequence). Trimming left V 0 bases short and J 5 bases short, with 10 bases between. The CDR3 has 14 residues. CDR3 amino acids: CASSLGLAIDTQYF. CDR3 nucleotides: TGTGCCAGCAGCTTGGGGCTAGCTATAGATACGCAGTATTTT.

With respect to this clone: At one of its ends the junction is not consistent with the germline gene, which may arise from a read error. The chain recombines TRBV30 with TRBJ1-1; D is undetermined. From germline, CDR1 is GTSNPN and CDR2 SVGIG (reference sequence). This CDR3 is 11 amino acids long. The CDR3 bases are TGTGCCTGGAGTGACCGACCCCCGGGGATCTTT. It yields the protein CAWSDRPPGIF.

The chain is built from TRBV5-1 and TRBJ1-1, with a possible D match to TRBD1 (5 bases). The ends were cut back, 3 bases at V and 1 base at J, with 10 bases in the middle. Germline assignment: CDR1 SGHRS and CDR2 YFSETQ. This CDR3 contains 14 residues. The DNA for the CDR3 is TGCGCCAGCAGCTCTCGCACAGGGAACACTGAAGCTTTCTTT. This sequence encodes CASSSRTGNTEAFF.

The chain has TRBV30 and TRBJ2-3; tentatively, D is TRBD1 or TRBD2 (5 bases each). Per the germline V gene, CDR1 is GTSNPN and CDR2 is SVGIG (reference sequence). The CDR3 has 14 amino acids. V gave up 5 bases and J gave up 9 bases, with 21 bases separating them. CDR3 nucleotides: TGTGCCTGGCAGCACGGGACCGTTCAGGTCACGCAGTATTTT. It specifies CAWQHGTVQVTQYF.